The 31 T cell receptor beta chains presented below share a single source sample, sequenced in a study of CD8 T cells in ankylosing spondylitis (TCRdb year 2017). Libraries were built with 5' RACE. The sample was run on an Illumina HiSeq 2500. TCRdb reworked the public reads: Q25 trimming with fastp, MiXCR clone assembly, productive beta chains retained. Every entry covers one CDR3 protein and lists the most common genes and DNA from its rows. The sample contains tens of thousands of distinct CDR3 sequences, under 5.5% of them found a single time. The ten largest clones add up to about 2% of the sample. Sequencing used blood, either unsorted or a sorted T cell fraction (not recorded which). The receptors originated from a male donor with ankylosing spondylitis or in good health (not recorded which).

This clonotype has ten or more counts. This chain joins TRBV5-1 and TRBJ2-7, with no clear D. The CDR3 length is 13 residues. Germline V gives CDR1 SGHRS, CDR2 YFSETQ. The V gene lost 0 bases and the J gene lost 2 bases, with 6 bases spanning the gap. The CDR3, as DNA: TGCGCCAGCAGCTTGGCCCTAGCCTACGAGCAGTACTTC. Its protein is CASSLALAYEQYF.

This clonotype has a count of ten or more. This rearrangement joins TRBV20-1 to TRBJ2-2, with D unresolved. This CDR3 region has 15 residues. V was cut by 3 bases and J by 2 bases, with 13 bases left in between. Germline CDR1 reads DFQATT; CDR2 reads SNEGSKA (reference sequence). The CDR3 DNA is TGCAGTGCTAGTCTGCATTCGGGCAACACCGGGGAGCTGTTTTTT. Protein sequence: CSASLHSGNTGELFF.

The V call is TRBV7-2, the J call TRBJ1-6, with a possible D match to TRBD1 (5 bases). V dropped 2 bases and J dropped 9 bases, with 14 bases sitting between them. The CDR3 is made up of 15 amino acids. Germline V gene lookup returns CDR1 SGHTA and CDR2 FQGNSA. In nucleotides, the CDR3 is TGTGCCAGCAGCTTATTCGAGGGTAGGGGTTCACCCCTCCACTTT. Its translation is CASSLFEGRGSPLHF.

Ten or more counts support this clonotype. The CDR3: CASSSGQRNEQFF. CDR3 coding DNA: TGCGCCAGCAGCTCGGGACAGCGGAATGAGCAGTTCTTC. The gene calls are TRBV5-1 and TRBJ2-1, with 7 bases fitting TRBD1. The V and J ends lost 3 bases and 7 bases, in that order; junction bases with no gene match: 4. The CDR3 consists of 13 residues. From germline, CDR1 is SGHRS and CDR2 YFSETQ.

This clonotype was counted many times. This chain connects TRBV7-2 to TRBJ1-3, with D unresolved. The CDR3 has 13 amino acids. Looked up from germline, CDR1 is SGHTA and CDR2 is FQGNSA. The V gene lost 0 bases and the J gene lost 10 bases, with 10 bases spanning the gap. The CDR3 loop is CASSLATPTTIYF. CDR3 in DNA: TGTGCCAGCAGCTTAGCTACCCCCACGACCATATATTTT.

This clonotype was seen at least ten times. The chain is built from TRBV11-2 and TRBJ2-3; D remains unclear. Trimming stripped 1 base from V and 3 bases from J, with 8 bases between. The germline gives CDR1 SGHAT, CDR2 FQNNGV. The CDR3 length is 14 residues. The CDR3 DNA follows: TGTGCCAGCAGCTTAGTTGGCGGTACAGATACGCAGTATTTT. Amino acid sequence: CASSLVGGTDTQYF.

This clonotype was observed many times. This chain joins TRBV2 and TRBJ1-2; D is uncertain. V gave up 6 bases and J gave up 10 bases, with 15 bases separating them. The CDR3 is 12 residues long. Germline V CDR1 and CDR2: SNHLY, FYNNEI. CDR3 loop: CASSLNLQFYTF. DNA for the CDR3: TGTGCCAGCAGCCTGAACTTGCAGTTCTACACCTTC.

This clonotype appeared many times. The chain uses TRBV10-3 and TRBJ1-1; D uncertain. This CDR3 is built from 11 residues. The germline V gene has CDR1 ENHRY and CDR2 SYGVKD. Trimming stripped 9 bases from V and 3 bases from J, with 8 bases between. CDR3 nucleotide sequence: TGTGCCATTGCGCGGGACACTGAAGCTTTCTTT. Amino acids: CAIARDTEAFF.

This clonotype was detected only a few times. The V gene is TRBV27, the J gene TRBJ2-7; 8 positions match TRBD2. The ends lost 5 bases at V and 2 bases at J; junction bases unmatched: 8. Per germline, CDR1 MNHEY and CDR2 SMNVEV (reference sequence). The CDR3 runs 15 residues. The chain's CDR3 is CASSDYRGGTYEQYF. The CDR3 DNA follows: TGTGCCAGCAGTGACTACCGGGGGGGCACCTACGAGCAGTACTTC.

This clonotype was picked up many times. J is TRBJ2-2 and V is TRBV14; D possibly corresponds to TRBD1 (5 bases). This CDR3 spans 15 amino acids. The germline CDR1 and CDR2 sequences are SGHDN and FVKESK. V lost 7 bases to trimming and J lost 1 base, with 13 bases between them. The CDR3 sequence is CASKATGQNTGELFF. CDR3 sequence (DNA): TGTGCCAGCAAGGCTACAGGACAGAACACCGGGGAGCTGTTTTTT. Based on the CDR3 plus reference TRBV14 and TRBJ2-2, the full variable domain is EAGVTQFPSHSVIEKGQTVTLRCDPISGHDNLYWYRRVMGKEIKFLLHFVKESKQDESGMPNNRFLAERTGGTYSTLKVQPAELEDSGVYFCASKATGQNTGELFFGEGSRLTVL.

At least ten counts were recorded for this clonotype. V is TRBV6-4 and J is TRBJ2-5; D assignment may be TRBD1 or TRBD2 (5 bases each). Germline CDR1 reads MRHNA; CDR2 reads SNTAGT. V was shortened by 4 bases and J by 4 bases, with 10 bases between the two germline ends. The CDR3 runs 13 residues. CDR3 nucleotides: TGTGCCAGCAGTGGGGACCTAGGAGAGACCCAGTACTTC. Translating it yields CASSGDLGETQYF.

This clonotype was detected ten times or more. V is TRBV13 and J is TRBJ2-2, with D perhaps matching TRBD1 or TRBD2 (6 bases each). V gave up 4 bases and J gave up 4 bases, with 16 bases separating them. Germline V gene sequence: CDR1 PRHDT, CDR2 FYEKMQ (reference sequence). The CDR3 is 16 residues long. CDR3 protein: CASSSSRGRSTGELFF. CDR3 coding DNA: TGTGCCAGCAGCTCGTCCCGGGGGCGCAGCACCGGGGAGCTGTTTTTT.

This clonotype appeared many times. V and J are TRBV11-2 and TRBJ2-3; D is ambiguous. CDR3 length: 14 amino acids. V lost 0 bases to trimming and J lost 4 bases, with 8 bases between them. Germline V gene lookup returns CDR1 SGHAT and CDR2 FQNNGV. The CDR3 region has the DNA TGTGCCAGCAGCTTAGACCAAGCAGCAGATACGCAGTATTTT. Its protein is CASSLDQAADTQYF.

This clonotype was seen at least ten times. This chain joins TRBV7-2 and TRBJ1-3; D remains ambiguous. Germline V lookup: CDR1 SGHTA, CDR2 FQGNSA. V was cut by 4 bases and J by 2 bases, with 9 bases left in between. This CDR3 spans 14 amino acids. The CDR3: CASSSLQPGNTIYF. The DNA of the CDR3 is TGTGCCAGCAGCTCACTTCAGCCTGGAAACACCATATATTTT.

This clonotype was picked up many times. This chain connects TRBV4-1 to TRBJ2-7; D remains ambiguous. The germline V gene encodes CDR1 MGHRA and CDR2 YSYEKL. CDR3 length: 13 residues. The ends were cut back, 5 bases at V and 3 bases at J, with 11 bases in the middle. Here the CDR3 reads CASSITANYEQYF. Written as DNA, the CDR3 is TGCGCCAGCAGCATCACAGCCAACTACGAGCAGTACTTC.

This clonotype was observed many times. This sequence joins TRBV6-1 and TRBJ2-7; TRBD1 or TRBD2 may be the D gene (5 bases each). CDR1 MNHNS and CDR2 SASEGT come from the germline V gene. V was trimmed by 6 bases and J by 0 bases, leaving 15 bases between them. The CDR3 length is 15 residues. The CDR3 region is CASRSLGTSSYEQYF. The CDR3 coding sequence is TGTGCCAGCAGGAGCCTCGGGACGAGCTCCTACGAGCAGTACTTC.

The chain uses TRBV20-1 and TRBJ2-5, with 8 bases aligning to TRBD2. This CDR3 contains 16 residues. The germline CDR1 and CDR2 sequences are DFQATT and SNEGSKA (reference sequence). J gave up 2 bases and V 1 base, and 9 bases lay outside the gene matches. This CDR3 is CSARAPSGGGQETQYF. CDR3 nucleotides: TGCAGTGCTAGAGCTCCCTCCGGGGGGGGACAAGAGACCCAGTACTTC.

This clonotype was recorded many times. This chain uses TRBV2 with TRBJ2-7, with 8 bases aligning to TRBD1. Germline CDR1 reads SNHLY; CDR2 reads FYNNEI. This CDR3 is 13 amino acids long. The V segment lost 10 bases and the J segment 1 base; nucleotides outside the gene matches: 6. The CDR3 loop is CATQGQDSYEQYF. CDR3 DNA sequence: TGTGCCACCCAGGGACAGGATTCCTACGAGCAGTACTTC.

This clonotype was picked up many times. V is TRBV6-5 and J is TRBJ2-1, with 10 bases lining up with TRBD1. This CDR3 contains 14 residues. CDR1 is MNHEY, CDR2 SVGAGI, per germline. V shed 4 bases, J shed 6 bases, and the junction held 3 bases outside the gene matches. In DNA, the CDR3 is TGTGCCAGCAGTTTCGGACAGGGGGGCAATGAGCAGTTCTTC. Translated: CASSFGQGGNEQFF.

This clonotype showed up just a few times. The V call is TRBV6-5, the J call TRBJ2-1; D ambiguous. Trimming pared 2 bases from V and 6 bases from J, leaving 5 bases between. The CDR3 is 12 residues long. Germline CDR1 is MNHEY and CDR2 is SVGAGI. This CDR3 reads CASSYGTNEQFF. The DNA for the CDR3 is TGTGCCAGCAGTTACGGAACCAATGAGCAGTTCTTC.

This clonotype appeared many times. This chain links TRBV20-1 with TRBJ2-3; the D is unclear. CDR1 is DFQATT and CDR2 is SNEGSKA in the germline V gene (reference sequence). The CDR3 extends over 15 amino acids. Deletions cut 4 bases from V and 3 bases from J, with 17 bases between. CDR3 loop: CSAIDRTTATDTQYF. DNA for the CDR3: TGCAGTGCTATCGACCGAACCACGGCGACAGATACGCAGTATTTT.

This clonotype was observed at least ten times. The chain uses TRBV20-1 and TRBJ2-3; TRBD2 matches at 11 bases. Germline values: CDR1 DFQATT, CDR2 SNEGSKA (reference sequence). This CDR3 is 15 amino acids long. Trimming took 0 bases from V and 3 from J; bases not matched to a gene: 2. The CDR3 sequence: CSARDTSGGTDTQYF. CDR3 DNA sequence: TGCAGTGCTAGAGATACTAGCGGGGGAACAGATACGCAGTATTTT.

This clonotype was counted many times. This chain uses TRBV20-1 with TRBJ1-1; 11 nucleotides agree with TRBD1. The CDR3 has 13 amino acids. The V and J ends lost 5 bases and 4 bases, in that order; junction bases with no gene match: 3. Germline V gene sequence: CDR1 DFQATT, CDR2 SNEGSKA (reference sequence). The CDR3 loop reads CSAGQGAGTEAFF. CDR3 nucleotide sequence: TGCAGTGCTGGACAGGGGGCAGGCACTGAAGCTTTCTTT.

The chain employs TRBV6-2 or TRBV6-3 and TRBJ2-3, with D uncertain. Germline V gene lookup returns CDR1 MNHEY and CDR2 SVGEGT. V was clipped by 8 bases and J by 1 base, with 4 bases between them. This CDR3 is 11 amino acids long. The CDR3 reads CASGRTDTQYF. Written as DNA, the CDR3 is TGTGCCAGCGGGCGCACAGATACGCAGTATTTT.

The table lists this clonotype with many counts. The chain is built from TRBV4-2 and TRBJ2-3, with no clear D. CDR1 and CDR2 (germline): LGHNA, YNFKEQ. This CDR3 is 15 amino acids long. Trimming took off 2 bases at V and 2 bases at J, with 11 bases between the two ends. CDR3 DNA sequence: TGTGCCAGCAGCCAAAGGGAAGACGACACAGATACGCAGTATTTT. Protein sequence: CASSQREDDTDTQYF.

This clonotype has at least ten counts. The CDR3 region has the DNA TGTGCCTGGAGTTACTCGAGTGCGGGGGATACGCAGTATTTT. Translating gives CAWSYSSAGDTQYF. The J gene is TRBJ2-3, the V gene TRBV30; weak D call: TRBD2 (6 bases). Germline CDR1 reads GTSNPN; CDR2 reads SVGIG (reference sequence). The CDR3 covers 14 residues. Trimming stripped 2 bases from V and 6 bases from J, with 15 bases between.

Concerning this clonotype itself: Given the absence of the conserved phenylalanine or tryptophan at the CDR3 end, a read error is likely. V usage is TRBV10-3 and J usage is TRBJ1-2; a possible D gene is TRBD1 (6 bases). Trimming left V 3 bases short and J 7 bases short, with 15 bases between. The germline V gene encodes CDR1 ENHRY and CDR2 SYGVKD. CDR3 length equals 14 residues. As DNA, the CDR3 is TGTGCCATCAGTGACCGAGGCGGGGGCTCTGGCTACACCCTC. This codes for CAISDRGGGSGYTL.

This clonotype was counted ten times or more. The rearrangement joins TRBV20-1 to TRBJ1-4; 8 bases are shared with TRBD1. J lost 4 bases, V lost 6 bases, and 16 bases had no gene match. This CDR3 is 17 amino acids long. Per the germline V gene, CDR1 is DFQATT and CDR2 is SNEGSKA (reference sequence). CDR3 sequence reads: CSAKYRGVLLHNEKLFF. DNA for the CDR3: TGCAGTGCGAAATACAGGGGGGTCCTTCTCCATAATGAAAAACTGTTTTTT.

This clonotype appeared many times. The chain recombines TRBV10-3 with TRBJ2-7; D is ambiguous. The CDR3 runs 12 residues. Germline assignment: CDR1 ENHRY and CDR2 SYGVKD. The V end was cut by 5 bases, the J end by 5 bases, with 10 bases between. The CDR3 coding sequence is TGTGCCATCAGTCCCGGTAGCAACGAGCAGTACTTC. This codes for CAISPGSNEQYF.

This clonotype was counted ten times or more. The chain is built from TRBV5-1 and TRBJ1-1; D remains unclear. The V gene lost 4 bases and the J gene lost 1 base, with 11 bases spanning the gap. Germline loops: CDR1 SGHRS, CDR2 YFSETQ. The CDR3 length is 14 residues. CDR3 region: CASSPIPGNTEAFF. Here the CDR3 DNA reads TGCGCCAGCAGCCCCATCCCGGGGAACACTGAAGCTTTCTTT. Supplemented by reference TRBV5-1 and TRBJ1-1, the full variable domain reads KAGVTQTPRYLIKTRGQQVTLSCSPISGHRSVSWYQQTPGQGLQFLFEYFSETQRNKGNFPGRFSGRQFSNSRSEMNVSTLELGDSALYLCASSPIPGNTEAFFGQGTRLTVV.

This clonotype was seen repeatedly, ten times or more. This sequence joins TRBV28 and TRBJ2-7; the D gene is possibly TRBD2 (5 bases). This CDR3 has 12 amino acids. Germline values: CDR1 MDHEN, CDR2 SYDVKM. The V and J ends lost 4 bases and 3 bases respectively, with 7 bases between them. CDR3 DNA: TGTGCCAGCAGTTCGGCGGGCTACGAGCAGTACTTC. Protein sequence: CASSSAGYEQYF.